Each of the 29 T cell receptor beta chains below was sequenced from the same sample in a study of OX40 agonist ivuxolimab in advanced cancers. Repertoires were generated with immunoSEQ multiplex PCR, while TCRdb's copy carries only in-frame clones and drops some. The data show 74,000 or so clones, with 85% to 95% seen just once and 0.32% held by the top ten. The sequenced sample was CD4+ or CD8+ T cells sorted from blood, obtained in a trial of the OX40 agonist ivuxolimab. Source of these receptors: an adult with an advanced solid tumor such as melanoma, head and neck, liver or kidney cancer.

The J gene is TRBJ2-5, the V gene TRBV2; D is perhaps TRBD1 (5 bases). V was trimmed by 2 bases and J by 5 bases, leaving 18 bases between them. The germline CDR1 and CDR2 sequences are SNHLY and FYNNEI. The CDR3 totals 16 residues. CDR3 sequence reads: CASSEFGATPGETQYF. CDR3 coding DNA: TGTGCCAGCAGTGAATTCGGCGCAACACCAGGGGAGACCCAGTACTTC.

The chain uses TRBV7-2 and TRBJ2-1; D is ambiguous. Germline assignment: CDR1 SGHTA and CDR2 FQGNSA. Trimming shortened V by 3 bases and J by 5 bases, and 2 bases separated the two germline ends. This CDR3 is 11 amino acids long. The CDR3 is CASSFHNEQFF. The CDR3 nucleotides read TGTGCCAGCAGCTTCCACAATGAGCAGTTCTTC.

V usage is TRBV11-3 and J usage is TRBJ2-3; 9 nucleotides agree with TRBD2. Germline-derived CDR1 and CDR2 are SGHNT and YENEEA. V lost 5 bases, J lost 2 bases, and 5 bases stayed unmatched. The CDR3 is 15 amino acids. The CDR3 coding sequence is TGTGCCAGCAGCCCCTCTAGCGGGACCACAGATACGCAGTATTTT. This codes for CASSPSSGTTDTQYF.

The chain links TRBV28 to TRBJ1-5, with 7 bases fitting TRBD1. The ends lost 8 bases at V and 4 bases at J; junction bases unmatched: 5. CDR1 and CDR2 (germline): MDHEN, SYDVKM. The CDR3 spans 13 residues. For the CDR3, the DNA is TGTGCCAGCCACTGGACAGGAAATCAGCCCCAGCATTTT. Amino acid sequence: CASHWTGNQPQHF.

The gene calls are TRBV4-3 and TRBJ2-1, with 7 bases lining up with TRBD1. The CDR3 consists of 18 residues. Unmatched junction bases numbered 16, after V lost 2 bases and J lost 6 bases. CDR1 and CDR2 (germline): LGHNA, YSLEER. CDR3 sequence: CASSQRVAGGPGLNEQFF. The CDR3, as DNA: TGCGCCAGCAGCCAACGGGTGGCAGGGGGACCAGGTCTCAATGAGCAGTTCTTC.

J is TRBJ2-5 and V is TRBV6-1; a weak D match, TRBD1 (6 bases). Germline loops: CDR1 MNHNS, CDR2 SASEGT. This CDR3 is 16 amino acids long. V was pared by 3 bases and J by 5 bases, with 19 bases between. The CDR3 is CASSEGKQGKVETQYF. The CDR3 nucleotides read TGTGCCAGCAGTGAGGGTAAACAGGGAAAGGTGGAGACCCAGTACTTC.

The CDR3 DNA reads as TGTGCCTGGAGGGGAAACCAGGGAACGAACACCGGGGAGCTGTTTTTT. It translates to CAWRGNQGTNTGELFF. The chain is built from TRBV30 and TRBJ2-2; possibly TRBD1 for D (5 bases). With 3 bases removed from V and 0 bases from J, the gap between germline ends came to 14 bases. Germline V CDR1 and CDR2: GTSNPN, SVGIG (reference sequence). This CDR3 comprises 16 residues. The variable domain in full, completed from reference TRBV30 and TRBJ2-2, reads SQTIHQWPATLVQPVGSPLSLECTVEGTSNPNLYWYRQAAGRGLQLLFYSVGIGQISSEVPQNLSASRPQDRQFILSSKKLLLSDSGFYLCAWRGNQGTNTGELFFGEGSRLTVL.

The gene calls are TRBV11-3 and TRBJ1-5; D is undetermined. The CDR3 has 17 amino acids. Trimming removed 0 bases from V and 2 bases from J, with 14 bases in between. Germline V CDR1 and CDR2: SGHNT, YENEEA. CDR3 loop: CASSLDLGKRRNQPQHF. The CDR3 nucleotides are TGTGCCAGCAGCTTAGATCTCGGGAAGAGGCGCAATCAGCCCCAGCATTTT.

The chain recombines TRBV15 with TRBJ2-7; 8 bases are a match to TRBD1. V trimming: 6 bases; J trimming: 2 bases; junction bases outside the gene matches: 3. The CDR3 spans 13 residues. The germline V gene encodes CDR1 LNHNV and CDR2 YYDKDF (reference sequence). CDR3 nucleotide sequence: TGTGCCACCAGAATACAGGGGGCCTACGAGCAGTACTTC. Translation: CATRIQGAYEQYF.

The chain recombines TRBV4-3 with TRBJ2-1; 10 positions match TRBD2. V lost 4 bases to trimming and J lost 2 bases; unmatched junction nucleotides: 14. Germline V CDR1 and CDR2: LGHNA, YSLEER. This CDR3 spans 19 amino acids. The CDR3 nucleotides are TGCGCCAGCAGCCCTCTTATCTTTCTAGCGGGAGTAACCTACAATGAGCAGTTCTTC. Protein: CASSPLIFLAGVTYNEQFF.

The chain employs TRBV6-5 and TRBJ1-2, with 7 bases identical to TRBD1. The CDR3 contains 14 residues. Per the germline V gene, CDR1 is MNHEY and CDR2 is SVGAGI. V shed 5 bases, J shed 4 bases, and the junction held 7 bases outside the gene matches. The CDR3 reads CASSNRQGAYGYTF. The DNA for the CDR3 is TGTGCCAGCAGTAATCGACAGGGCGCCTATGGCTACACCTTC.

The CDR3 sequence: CASSSFIPRGTEAFF. The DNA for the CDR3 is TGTGCCAGCAGCTCTTTCATTCCCAGGGGCACTGAAGCTTTCTTT. This sequence joins TRBV6-5 and TRBJ1-1; the D gene is possibly TRBD1 (6 bases). The germline V gene encodes CDR1 MNHEY and CDR2 SVGAGI. V was clipped by 6 bases and J by 4 bases, with 18 bases between them. The CDR3 has 15 amino acids.

The chain uses TRBV25-1 and TRBJ1-4, with D perhaps TRBD1 (5 bases). Trimming left V 6 bases short and J 4 bases short, with 15 bases between. This CDR3 has 15 amino acids. CDR1 is MGHDK and CDR2 is SYGVNS in the germline V gene. The CDR3 loop reads CASSRTGGSNEKLFF. In DNA, the CDR3 is TGTGCCAGCAGCCGCACTGGGGGGAGTAATGAAAAACTGTTTTTT.

The table lists this clone with a few counts. The V and J genes are TRBV28 and TRBJ2-5, with 8 nucleotides matching TRBD1. The junction had 11 bases not matched to a gene; V was cut back by 6 bases and J by 5 bases. The CDR3 sequence is 15 residues long. CDR1 is MDHEN, CDR2 SYDVKM, per germline. CDR3 in amino acids: CASRDWTGSLETQYF. The DNA of the CDR3 is TGTGCCAGCAGAGACTGGACAGGGAGTTTGGAGACCCAGTACTTC.

The V gene is TRBV7-2, the J gene TRBJ2-7, with 8 bases lining up with TRBD2. The CDR3 covers 17 residues. V lost 5 bases, J lost 0 bases, and 12 bases stayed unmatched. The germline gives CDR1 SGHTA, CDR2 FQGNSA. The CDR3 DNA reads TGTGCCAGCAGCCCAAAGACTAGCGCCTCCAGCTCCTACGAGCAGTACTTC. Its translation is CASSPKTSASSSYEQYF.

The CDR3 DNA is TGTGCCAGCAGTCTCTTTGTAGGGAACACTGAAGCTTTCTTT. Its translation is CASSLFVGNTEAFF. V gene TRBV6-5 combines with J gene TRBJ1-1, with D unresolved. Trimming stripped 5 bases from V and 1 base from J, with 11 bases between. The CDR3 runs 14 residues. Germline CDR1 reads MNHEY; CDR2 reads SVGAGI.

The chain uses TRBV7-9 and TRBJ1-2, with a tentative D call TRBD1 (5 bases). This CDR3 has 14 residues. Germline V CDR1 and CDR2: SEHNR, FQNEAQ (reference sequence). V lost 5 bases and J 5 bases, leaving 15 bases between the germline ends. CDR3 in amino acids: CASSPRAGGYGYTF. The CDR3 nucleotides are TGTGCCAGCAGCCCTCGTGCCGGGGGATATGGCTACACCTTC. Together with reference TRBV7-9 and TRBJ1-2, the CDR3 gives the full variable domain: DTGVSQNPRHKITKRGQNVTFRCDPISEHNRLYWYRQTLGQGPEFLTYFQNEAQLEKSRLLSDRFSAERPKGSFSTLEIQRTEQGDSAMYLCASSPRAGGYGYTFGSGTRLTVV.

This sequence joins TRBV19 and TRBJ1-4; TRBD1 is a possible D gene (5 bases). V was trimmed by 5 bases and J by 7 bases, leaving 17 bases between them. CDR3 length: 15 residues. Germline V gene data show CDR1 as LNHDA and CDR2 as SQIVND (reference sequence). Here the CDR3 DNA reads TGTGCCAGTAGTGTTTCCGGGACTGGACGTGAAAAACTGTTTTTT. Protein sequence: CASSVSGTGREKLFF.

This clone has only one observation. The chain joins TRBV5-4 to TRBJ2-5, with 7 bases aligning to TRBD1. CDR1 and CDR2 (germline): SGHNT, YYREEE (reference sequence). The CDR3 runs to 14 residues. Trimming removed 1 base from V and 2 bases from J; junction bases left unmatched: 2. CDR3 protein: CASSLPGQQETQYF. CDR3 coding DNA: TGTGCCAGCAGCTTGCCGGGACAGCAAGAGACCCAGTACTTC.

This sequence joins TRBV27 and TRBJ2-6; D call uncertain. V lost 10 bases and J 0 bases, leaving 13 bases between the germline ends. This CDR3 has 15 amino acids. Germline assignment: CDR1 MNHEY and CDR2 SMNVEV (reference sequence). This CDR3 reads CATRQQVSGANVLTF. Written as DNA, the CDR3 is TGTGCCACACGTCAGCAGGTCTCTGGGGCCAACGTCCTGACTTTC.

The table lists this clone with a count of one. The chain is built from TRBV19 and TRBJ2-7, with 11 bases matching TRBD1. V shed 6 bases and J 3 bases; nucleotides not matched to a gene: 7. Per the germline V gene, CDR1 is LNHDA and CDR2 is SQIVND (reference sequence). CDR3 size: 15 residues. CDR3: CASSRTGGEGYEQYF. The CDR3 nucleotides are TGTGCCAGTAGCCGGACAGGGGGCGAGGGCTACGAGCAGTACTTC.

The V gene is TRBV30, the J gene TRBJ2-1, with 9 positions matching TRBD2. Looked up from germline, CDR1 is GTSNPN and CDR2 is SVGIG (reference sequence). CDR3 length: 16 amino acids. Trimming cost V 2 bases and J 0 bases; bases outside gene matches: 5. CDR3 sequence: CAWSSTSGSSYNEQFF. CDR3 bases: TGTGCCTGGAGTTCGACTAGCGGAAGCTCCTACAATGAGCAGTTCTTC.

This clone has only a few counts. V usage is TRBV7-2 and J usage is TRBJ1-5; 9 bases are shared with TRBD1. CDR1 SGHTA and CDR2 FQGNSA come from the germline V gene. The CDR3 totals 18 residues. The V and J ends lost 5 bases and 0 bases, in that order; junction bases with no gene match: 11. The CDR3 here is CASSQNRQGVDSNQPQHF. Written as DNA, the CDR3 is TGTGCCAGCAGCCAGAATCGACAGGGGGTTGATAGCAATCAGCCCCAGCATTTT.

The chain is built from TRBV5-1 and TRBJ1-1; D not resolved. Trimming stripped 0 bases from V and 7 bases from J, with 10 bases between. The length of the CDR3 is 13 residues. Germline V gene sequence: CDR1 SGHRS, CDR2 YFSETQ. CDR3 bases: TGCGCCAGCAGCTTGGAAGGGATCCTTGAAGCTTTCTTT. As protein: CASSLEGILEAFF.

The J gene is TRBJ2-7, the V gene TRBV7-9; the match to TRBD1 covers 8 bases. The length of the CDR3 is 15 residues. The J segment lost 7 bases and the V segment lost 8 bases, leaving 16 bases of the junction unmatched. Looked up from germline, CDR1 is SEHNR and CDR2 is FQNEAQ (reference sequence). CDR3 sequence: CASLGNWTGYLEQYF. The CDR3 coding sequence is TGTGCCAGCCTCGGAAACTGGACAGGGTATTTGGAGCAGTACTTC.

This chain joins TRBV7-2 and TRBJ2-3; D uncertain. The germline CDR1 and CDR2 sequences are SGHTA and FQGNSA. The CDR3 spans 15 residues. V was shortened by 5 bases and J by 4 bases, with 16 bases between the two germline ends. The CDR3 DNA sequence: TGTGCCAGCAGCCCCGGACCAACCGGAGCAGATACGCAGTATTTT. Residues: CASSPGPTGADTQYF.

The rearrangement uses TRBV21-1 and TRBJ1-2; the table names TRBD1, a call not compared with the DNA. TRBV21-1 is labeled a pseudogene. The CDR3 is 19 residues long. The CDR3 region is CASSKVFGTGGLHYYGYTF. The CDR3 DNA reads TGTGCCAGCAGCAAAGTTTTCGGAACAGGGGGTCTCCATTACTATGGCTACACCTTC.

V is TRBV6-1 and J is TRBJ2-7; TRBD1 matches 7 bases. Unmatched junction bases numbered 7, after V lost 8 bases and J lost 3 bases. The CDR3 is made up of 13 amino acids. The germline V gene encodes CDR1 MNHNS and CDR2 SASEGT. As DNA, the CDR3 is TGTGCCAGCCACAAAACAGGGGTCTACGAGCAGTACTTC. This codes for CASHKTGVYEQYF.

V and J are TRBV5-8 and TRBJ2-1; TRBD2 agrees at 9 bases. V dropped 4 bases and J dropped 7; count of bases not matched to a gene: 21. The CDR3 has 19 residues. Germline V gives CDR1 SGHTS, CDR2 YDEGEE. CDR3 in amino acids: CASSPRQGGSGRIWNEQFF. For the CDR3, the DNA is TGTGCCAGCAGCCCAAGACAGGGCGGCAGCGGGAGGATCTGGAATGAGCAGTTCTTC.